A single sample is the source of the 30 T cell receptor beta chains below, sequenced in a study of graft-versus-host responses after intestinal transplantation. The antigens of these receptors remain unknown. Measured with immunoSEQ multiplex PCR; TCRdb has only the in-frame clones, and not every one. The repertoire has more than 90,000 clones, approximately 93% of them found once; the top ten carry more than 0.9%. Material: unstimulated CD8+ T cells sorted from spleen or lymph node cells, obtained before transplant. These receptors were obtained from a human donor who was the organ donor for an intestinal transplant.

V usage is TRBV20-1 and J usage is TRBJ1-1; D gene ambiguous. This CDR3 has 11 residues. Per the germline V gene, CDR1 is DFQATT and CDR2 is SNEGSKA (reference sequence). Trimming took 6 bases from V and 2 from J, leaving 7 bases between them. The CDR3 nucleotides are TGCAGTGCGGGCGCTAACACTGAAGCTTTCTTT. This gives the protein CSAGANTEAFF.

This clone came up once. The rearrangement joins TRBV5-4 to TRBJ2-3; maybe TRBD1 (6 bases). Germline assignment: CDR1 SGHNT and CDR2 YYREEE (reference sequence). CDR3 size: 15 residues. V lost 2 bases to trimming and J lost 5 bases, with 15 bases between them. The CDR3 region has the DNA TGTGCCAGCAGCTTCGATGAGACAGGAGGAGATACGCAGTATTTT. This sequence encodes CASSFDETGGDTQYF.

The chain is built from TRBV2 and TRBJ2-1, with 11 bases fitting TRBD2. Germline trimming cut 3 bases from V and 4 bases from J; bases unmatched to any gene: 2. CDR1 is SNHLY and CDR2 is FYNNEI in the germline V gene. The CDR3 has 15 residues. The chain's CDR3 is CASSDPSGGYNEQFF. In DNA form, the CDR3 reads TGTGCCAGCAGTGACCCTAGCGGGGGGTACAATGAGCAGTTCTTC.

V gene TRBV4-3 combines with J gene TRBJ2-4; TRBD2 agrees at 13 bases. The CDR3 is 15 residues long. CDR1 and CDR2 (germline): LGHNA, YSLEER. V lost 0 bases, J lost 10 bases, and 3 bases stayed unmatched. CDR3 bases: TGCGCCAGCAGCCAAGATGGGACTAGCGGGAATATTCAGTACTTC. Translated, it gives CASSQDGTSGNIQYF.

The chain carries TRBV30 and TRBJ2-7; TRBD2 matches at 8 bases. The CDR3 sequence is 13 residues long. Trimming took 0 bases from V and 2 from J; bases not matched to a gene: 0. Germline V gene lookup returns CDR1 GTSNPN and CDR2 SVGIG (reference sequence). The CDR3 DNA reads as TGTGCCTGGAGTGTAGCGGGAGCCTACGAGCAGTACTTC. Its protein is CAWSVAGAYEQYF. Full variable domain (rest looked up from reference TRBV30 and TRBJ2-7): SQTIHQWPATLVQPVGSPLSLECTVEGTSNPNLYWYRQAAGRGLQLLFYSVGIGQISSEVPQNLSASRPQDRQFILSSKKLLLSDSGFYLCAWSVAGAYEQYFGPGTRLTVT.

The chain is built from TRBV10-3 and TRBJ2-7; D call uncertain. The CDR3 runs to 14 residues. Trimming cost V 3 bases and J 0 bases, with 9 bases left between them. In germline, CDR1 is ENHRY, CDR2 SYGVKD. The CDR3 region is CAISDPQDSYEQYF. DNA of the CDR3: TGTGCCATCAGTGACCCCCAGGACTCCTACGAGCAGTACTTC.

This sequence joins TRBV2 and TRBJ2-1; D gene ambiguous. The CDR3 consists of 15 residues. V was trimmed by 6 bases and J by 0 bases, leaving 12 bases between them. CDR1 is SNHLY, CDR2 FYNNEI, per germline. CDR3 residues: CASRKDRSSYNEQFF. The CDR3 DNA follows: TGTGCCAGCAGGAAGGACCGGAGCTCCTACAATGAGCAGTTCTTC.

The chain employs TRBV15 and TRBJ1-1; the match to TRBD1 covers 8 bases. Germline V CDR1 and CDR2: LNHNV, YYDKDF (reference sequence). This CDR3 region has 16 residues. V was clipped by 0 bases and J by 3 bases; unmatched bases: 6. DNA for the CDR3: TGTGCCACCAGCAGAGAATCATTACAGGGGGACACTGAAGCTTTCTTT. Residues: CATSRESLQGDTEAFF.

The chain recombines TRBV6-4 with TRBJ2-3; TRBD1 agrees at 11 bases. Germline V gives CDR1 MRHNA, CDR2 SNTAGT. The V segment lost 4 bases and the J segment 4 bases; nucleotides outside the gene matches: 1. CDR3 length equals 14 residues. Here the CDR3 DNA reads TGTGCCAGCAGTGGGACAGGGGGCGCAGATACGCAGTATTTT. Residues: CASSGTGGADTQYF.

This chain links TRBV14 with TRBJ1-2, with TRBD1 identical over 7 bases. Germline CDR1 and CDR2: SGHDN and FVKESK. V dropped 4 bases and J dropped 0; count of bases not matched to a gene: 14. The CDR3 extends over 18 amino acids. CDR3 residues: CASSPRGQVKLPNYGYTF. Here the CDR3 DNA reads TGTGCCAGCAGCCCCCGAGGACAGGTCAAACTTCCTAACTATGGCTACACCTTC. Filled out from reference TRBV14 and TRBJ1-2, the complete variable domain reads EAGVTQFPSHSVIEKGQTVTLRCDPISGHDNLYWYRRVMGKEIKFLLHFVKESKQDESGMPNNRFLAERTGGTYSTLKVQPAELEDSGVYFCASSPRGQVKLPNYGYTFGSGTRLTVV.

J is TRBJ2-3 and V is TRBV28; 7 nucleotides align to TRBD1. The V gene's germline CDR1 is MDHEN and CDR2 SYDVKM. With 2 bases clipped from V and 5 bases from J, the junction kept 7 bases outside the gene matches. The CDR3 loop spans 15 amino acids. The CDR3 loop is CASSLIRGPGDTQYF. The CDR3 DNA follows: TGTGCCAGCAGTTTAATTAGGGGGCCTGGAGATACGCAGTATTTT.

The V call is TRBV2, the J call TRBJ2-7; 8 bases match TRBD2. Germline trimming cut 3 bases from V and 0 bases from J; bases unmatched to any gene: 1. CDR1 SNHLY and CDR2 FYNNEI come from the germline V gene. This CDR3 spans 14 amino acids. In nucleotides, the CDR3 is TGTGCCAGCAGTGACGGGAGGGCCTCCTACGAGCAGTACTTC. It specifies CASSDGRASYEQYF.

The CDR3 is CASSQDRGHEQFF. CDR3 DNA: TGTGCCAGCAGCCAGGACAGGGGTCACGAGCAGTTCTTC. The rearrangement uses TRBV6-1 and TRBJ2-1, with 9 bases that match TRBD1. Germline assignment: CDR1 MNHNS and CDR2 SASEGT. With 6 bases clipped from V and 10 bases from J, the junction kept 7 bases outside the gene matches. The CDR3 length is 13 residues.

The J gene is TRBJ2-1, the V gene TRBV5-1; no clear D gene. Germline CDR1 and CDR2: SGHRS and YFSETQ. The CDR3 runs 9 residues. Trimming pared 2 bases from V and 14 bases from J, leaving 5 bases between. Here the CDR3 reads CASSFLKFF. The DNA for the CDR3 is TGCGCCAGCAGCTTTCTTAAGTTCTTC.

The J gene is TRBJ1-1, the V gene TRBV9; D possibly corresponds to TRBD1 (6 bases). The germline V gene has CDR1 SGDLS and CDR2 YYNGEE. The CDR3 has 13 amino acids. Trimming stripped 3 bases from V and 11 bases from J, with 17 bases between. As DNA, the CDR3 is TGTGCCAGCAGCGGAGATTGGAGGGGGTTGGCTTTCTTT. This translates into CASSGDWRGLAFF.

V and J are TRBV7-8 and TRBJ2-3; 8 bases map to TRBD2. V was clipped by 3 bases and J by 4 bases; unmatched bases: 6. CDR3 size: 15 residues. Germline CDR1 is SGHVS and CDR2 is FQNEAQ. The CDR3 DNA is TGTGCCAGCAGCTTGCGGCGGGAGGTTGCAGATACGCAGTATTTT. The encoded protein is CASSLRREVADTQYF. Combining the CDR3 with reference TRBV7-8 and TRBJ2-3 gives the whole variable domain GAGVSQSPRYKVAKRGQDVALRCDPISGHVSLFWYQQALGQGPEFLTYFQNEAQLDKSGLPSDRFFAERPEGSVSTLKIQRTQQEDSAVYLCASSLRREVADTQYFGPGTRLTVL.

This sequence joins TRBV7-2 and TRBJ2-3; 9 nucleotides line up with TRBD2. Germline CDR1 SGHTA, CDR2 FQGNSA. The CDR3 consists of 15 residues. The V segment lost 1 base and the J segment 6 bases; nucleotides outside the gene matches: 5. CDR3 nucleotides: TGTGCCAGCAGCTTAGGAAGGCGGGAGGGGGATACGCAGTATTTT. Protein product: CASSLGRREGDTQYF.

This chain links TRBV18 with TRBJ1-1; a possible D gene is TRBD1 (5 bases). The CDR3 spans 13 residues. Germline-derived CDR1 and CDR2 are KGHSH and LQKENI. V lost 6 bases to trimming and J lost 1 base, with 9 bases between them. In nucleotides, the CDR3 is TGTGCCAGCTCGGAAGACAGGAACACTGAAGCTTTCTTT. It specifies CASSEDRNTEAFF.

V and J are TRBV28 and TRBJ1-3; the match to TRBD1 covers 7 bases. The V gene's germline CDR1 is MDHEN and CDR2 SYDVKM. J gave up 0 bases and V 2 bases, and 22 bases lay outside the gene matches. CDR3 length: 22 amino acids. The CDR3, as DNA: TGTGCCAGCAGTTTACCAACCCCTTTACGCCGGGACAGCTTTTACTCTGGAAACACCATATATTTT. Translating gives CASSLPTPLRRDSFYSGNTIYF.

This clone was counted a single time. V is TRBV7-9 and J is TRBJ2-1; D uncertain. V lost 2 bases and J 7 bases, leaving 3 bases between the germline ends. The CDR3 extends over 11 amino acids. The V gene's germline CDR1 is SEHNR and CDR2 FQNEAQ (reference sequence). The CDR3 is CASSLQNEQFF. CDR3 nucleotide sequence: TGTGCCAGCAGCTTACAGAATGAGCAGTTCTTC.

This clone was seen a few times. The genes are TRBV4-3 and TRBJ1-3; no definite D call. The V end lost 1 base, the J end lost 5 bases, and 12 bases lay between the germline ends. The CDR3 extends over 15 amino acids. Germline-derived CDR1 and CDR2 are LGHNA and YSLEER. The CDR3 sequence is CASSQAGPGRNTIYF. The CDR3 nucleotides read TGCGCCAGCAGCCAAGCTGGTCCGGGTCGAAACACCATATATTTT.

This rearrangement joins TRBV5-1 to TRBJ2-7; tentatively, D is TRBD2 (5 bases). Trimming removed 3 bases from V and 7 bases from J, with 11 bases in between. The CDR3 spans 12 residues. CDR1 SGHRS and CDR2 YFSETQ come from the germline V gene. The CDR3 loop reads CASSSVPGEQYF. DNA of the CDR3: TGCGCCAGCAGCTCCGTCCCGGGGGAGCAGTACTTC.

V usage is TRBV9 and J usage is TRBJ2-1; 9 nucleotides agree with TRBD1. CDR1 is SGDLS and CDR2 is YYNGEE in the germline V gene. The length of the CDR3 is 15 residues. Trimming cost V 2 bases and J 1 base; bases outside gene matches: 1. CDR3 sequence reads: CASSVGTGSYNEQFF. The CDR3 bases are TGTGCCAGCAGCGTCGGGACAGGGTCCTACAATGAGCAGTTCTTC.

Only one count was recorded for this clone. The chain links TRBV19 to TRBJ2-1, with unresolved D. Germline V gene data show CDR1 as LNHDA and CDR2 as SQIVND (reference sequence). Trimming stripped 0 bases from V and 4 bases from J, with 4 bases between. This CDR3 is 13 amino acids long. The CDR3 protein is CASSIDRYNEQFF. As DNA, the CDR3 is TGTGCCAGTAGTATAGACAGGTACAATGAGCAGTTCTTC.

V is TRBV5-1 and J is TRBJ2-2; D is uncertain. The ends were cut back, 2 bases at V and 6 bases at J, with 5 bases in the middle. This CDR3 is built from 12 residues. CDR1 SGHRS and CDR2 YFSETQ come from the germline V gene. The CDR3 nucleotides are TGCGCCAGCAGCTTCTCTTCCGGGGAGCTGTTTTTT. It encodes CASSFSSGELFF.

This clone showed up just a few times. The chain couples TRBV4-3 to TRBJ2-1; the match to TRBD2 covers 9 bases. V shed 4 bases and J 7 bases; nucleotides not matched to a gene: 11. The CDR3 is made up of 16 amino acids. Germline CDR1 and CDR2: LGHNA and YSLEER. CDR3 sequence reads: CASSPRGLAGLNEQFF. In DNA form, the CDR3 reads TGCGCCAGCAGCCCAAGAGGGCTAGCGGGGTTAAATGAGCAGTTCTTC.

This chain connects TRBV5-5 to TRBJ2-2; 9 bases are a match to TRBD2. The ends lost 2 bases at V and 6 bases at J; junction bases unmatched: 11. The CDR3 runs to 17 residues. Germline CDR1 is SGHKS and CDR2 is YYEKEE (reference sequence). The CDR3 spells CASSFRSGRNLAGELFF. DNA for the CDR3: TGTGCCAGCAGCTTTAGGAGCGGGAGGAATTTGGCCGGGGAGCTGTTTTTT.

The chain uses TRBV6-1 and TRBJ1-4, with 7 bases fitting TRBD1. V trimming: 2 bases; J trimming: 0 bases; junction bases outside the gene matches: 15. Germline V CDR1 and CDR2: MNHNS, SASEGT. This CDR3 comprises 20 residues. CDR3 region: CASSERSRQGVSATNEKLFF. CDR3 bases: TGTGCCAGCAGTGAACGGAGTAGACAGGGTGTAAGTGCAACTAATGAAAAACTGTTTTTT.

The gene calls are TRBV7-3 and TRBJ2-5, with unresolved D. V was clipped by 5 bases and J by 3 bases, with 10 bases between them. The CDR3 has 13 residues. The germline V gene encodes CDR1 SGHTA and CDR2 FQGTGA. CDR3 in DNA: TGTGCCAGCAGCGAAATGGGCGAAGAGACCCAGTACTTC. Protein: CASSEMGEETQYF.

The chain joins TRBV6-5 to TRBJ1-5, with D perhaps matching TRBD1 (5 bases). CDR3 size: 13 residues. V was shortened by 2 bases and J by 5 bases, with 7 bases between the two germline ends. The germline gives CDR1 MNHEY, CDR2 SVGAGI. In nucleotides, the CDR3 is TGTGCCAGCAGTTACCGAGGGGATCAGCCCCAGCATTTT. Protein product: CASSYRGDQPQHF.